This TCR beta chain was documented in a study of T cell responses to AZD1222 COVID-19 vaccine. Repertoires were generated with immunoSEQ multiplex PCR, while TCRdb's copy carries only in-frame clones and drops some. The table lists 120,000 to 150,000 clones, 80% to 90% of them singletons. Trimming stripped 1 base from V and 8 bases from J, with 6 bases between. This CDR3 has 12 residues. The germline CDR1 and CDR2 sequences are MNHEY and SMNVEV (reference sequence). This chain connects TRBV27 to TRBJ2-1; D ambiguous. The sequence was obtained from an adult in good health. This material consisted of peripheral blood, taken on day 0 of AZD1222 vaccination. The CDR3 nucleotides read TGTGCCAGCAGTTTATTAGGAGATGAGCAGTTCTTC. The encoded protein is CASSLLGDEQFF.